This TCR beta chain was identified in a study of blood T cell repertoires in COVID-19. TCRdb's table, derived via immunoSEQ multiplex PCR, lists solely in-frame clones and lacks some. There are 200,000 to 300,000 clones in the sample; less than 90% occur only once, and approximately 2% lies in the top ten. This CDR3 contains 15 residues. Trimming removed 2 bases from V and 0 bases from J, with 10 bases in between. CDR1 and CDR2 from the germline V gene are SEHNR and FQNEAQ (reference sequence). V is TRBV7-9 and J is TRBJ1-1; D ambiguous. Specimen: peripheral blood. This sequence was found in a man younger than 45 with active or convalescent COVID-19. CDR3 DNA sequence: TGTGCCAGCAGCTTATTCGGAGGTATGAACACTGAAGCTTTCTTT. Translating gives CASSLFGGMNTEAFF.